One and the same sample provided the 4 T cell receptor beta chains below, sequenced in a study of human thymus T cells. Measured with immunoSEQ multiplex PCR; TCRdb has only the in-frame clones, and not every one. This sample has 55,000 to 85,000 clones, with 85% to 95% found just once. Thymus pieces cut out during corrective heart surgery were the tissue that was used. Sequenced: thymus tissue. The receptors here all came from a girl under three years old with a congenital heart defect but otherwise immunologically healthy.

This sequence joins TRBV5-6 and TRBJ2-7; D remains ambiguous. Germline CDR1 and CDR2: SGHDT and YYEEEE. V gave up 5 bases and J gave up 5 bases, with 17 bases separating them. The CDR3 has 14 residues. CDR3 sequence (DNA): TGTGCCAGCAGATCTAATGCCGGGTCGGACGAGCAGTACTTC. As protein: CASRSNAGSDEQYF. Full variable domain (remainder filled in from reference TRBV5-6 and TRBJ2-7): DAGVTQSPTHLIKTRGQQVTLRCSPKSGHDTVSWYQQALGQGPQFIFQYYEEEERQRGNFPDRFSGHQFPNYSSELNVNALLLGDSALYLCASRSNAGSDEQYFGPGTRLTVT.

This clone came up once. CDR3 amino acids: CSASQGYEQYF. CDR3 in DNA: TGCAGTGCTTCCCAGGGGTACGAGCAGTACTTC. V and J are TRBV20-1 and TRBJ2-7, with TRBD1 as a possible D gene (6 bases). The CDR3 runs 11 residues. Per germline, CDR1 DFQATT and CDR2 SNEGSKA (reference sequence). Between the trimmed V and J ends, which lost 5 bases and 4 bases, there was a span of 9 bases.

The chain uses TRBV12-5 and TRBJ2-7; 7 bases map to TRBD2. CDR3 length: 20 amino acids. V lost 4 bases and J lost 2; bases outside the gene matches: 23. Germline CDR1 LGHNT, CDR2 FRNRAP. CDR3 sequence: CASGSEWEGHKKGSPYEQYF. The CDR3 region has the DNA TGTGCTAGTGGTTCGGAATGGGAGGGCCATAAAAAGGGGAGCCCCTACGAGCAGTACTTC.

The chain is built from TRBV28 and TRBJ1-1; weak D call: TRBD1 (6 bases). The V gene lost 8 bases and the J gene lost 1 base, with 26 bases spanning the gap. CDR1 is MDHEN, CDR2 SYDVKM, per germline. The CDR3 loop spans 18 amino acids. In nucleotides, the CDR3 is TGTGCCAGCTTTCCATATCAGGGGCGCGGGAAGGGGAACACTGAAGCTTTCTTT. Encoded protein: CASFPYQGRGKGNTEAFF. The whole variable domain, filled in from reference TRBV28 and TRBJ1-1, reads DVKVTQSSRYLVKRTGEKVFLECVQDMDHENMFWYRQDPGLGLRLIYFSYDVKMKEKGDIPEGYSVSREKKERFSLILESASTNQTSMYLCASFPYQGRGKGNTEAFFGQGTRLTVV.